The present T cell receptor (beta chain) was sequenced within a study of CD8+ T cells in alopecia areata. Whole-study findings and limits: Among the 100 top clones, expanded CD8+ clones, like scalp clonality, were significantly decreased by tofacitinib.

Noted treatment: oral pan-JAK inhibitor, 5-10 mg twice daily. Peripheral blood and lesional scalp punch biopsies were taken from alopecia areata patients. A remark on this clone: Its cognate antigen is unknown.

In each case, RNA was isolated and then reverse transcribed into cDNA as the sequencing template. Assay: immunoSEQ multiplex PCR; the TCRdb copy retains only in-frame clones and omits some. Of 95,000 to 110,000 clones listed, 84% were seen once; the top ten hold over 20%. The starting material was CD8+ T cells sorted from blood, obtained at week 24, from a patient treated with tofacitinib. This TCR was recovered from a human donor with alopecia areata.

The CDR3 sequence is CASSLGAGAGNTIYF. The CDR3 bases are TGTGCCAGCAGCTTGGGGGCGGGAGCTGGAAACACCATATATTTT. V gene TRBV5-4 combines with J gene TRBJ1-3; D ambiguous. Between the trimmed V and J ends, which lost 0 bases and 2 bases, there was a span of 9 bases. The CDR3 totals 15 residues. Germline CDR1 and CDR2: SGHNT and YYREEE (reference sequence).